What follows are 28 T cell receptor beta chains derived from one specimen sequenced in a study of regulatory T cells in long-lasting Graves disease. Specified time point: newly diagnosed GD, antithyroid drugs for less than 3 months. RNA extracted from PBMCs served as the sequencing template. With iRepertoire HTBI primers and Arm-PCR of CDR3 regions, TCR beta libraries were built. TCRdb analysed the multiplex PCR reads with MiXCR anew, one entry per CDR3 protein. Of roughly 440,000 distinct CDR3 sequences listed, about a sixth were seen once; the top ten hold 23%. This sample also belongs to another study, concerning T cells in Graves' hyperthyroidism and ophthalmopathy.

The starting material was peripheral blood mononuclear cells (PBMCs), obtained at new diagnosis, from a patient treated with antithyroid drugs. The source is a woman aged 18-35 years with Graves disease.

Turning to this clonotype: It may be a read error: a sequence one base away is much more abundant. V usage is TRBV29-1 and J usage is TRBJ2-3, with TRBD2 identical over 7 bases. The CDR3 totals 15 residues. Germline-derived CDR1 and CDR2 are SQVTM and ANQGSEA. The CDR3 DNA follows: TGCAGCGTTTTCGTTCGAGCGGGATGGGCAGATGCGCAGTATTTT. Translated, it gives CSVFVRAGWADAQYF.

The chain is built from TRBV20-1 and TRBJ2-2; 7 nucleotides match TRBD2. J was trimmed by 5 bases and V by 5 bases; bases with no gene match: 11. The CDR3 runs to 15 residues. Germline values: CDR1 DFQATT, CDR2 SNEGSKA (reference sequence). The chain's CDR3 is CSAPPAGVMTGELFF. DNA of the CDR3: TGCAGTGCTCCCCCCGCGGGAGTTATGACCGGGGAGCTGTTTTTT.

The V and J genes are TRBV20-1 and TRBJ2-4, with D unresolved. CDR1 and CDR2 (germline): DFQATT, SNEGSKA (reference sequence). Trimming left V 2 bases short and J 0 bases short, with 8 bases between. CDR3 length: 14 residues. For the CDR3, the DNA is TGCAGTGCTAGATGGGGTGGAGCCAAAAACATTCAGTACTTC. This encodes CSARWGGAKNIQYF.

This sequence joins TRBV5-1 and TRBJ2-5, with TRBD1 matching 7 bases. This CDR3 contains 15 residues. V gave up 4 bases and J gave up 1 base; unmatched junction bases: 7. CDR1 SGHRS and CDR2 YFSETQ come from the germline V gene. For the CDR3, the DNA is TGCGCCAGCAGCCTAGGGACAGCCAGCCAAGAGACCCAGTACTTC. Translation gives CASSLGTASQETQYF. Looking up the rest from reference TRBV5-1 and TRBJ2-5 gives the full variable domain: KAGVTQTPRYLIKTRGQQVTLSCSPISGHRSVSWYQQTPGQGLQFLFEYFSETQRNKGNFPGRFSGRQFSNSRSEMNVSTLELGDSALYLCASSLGTASQETQYFGPGTRLLVL.

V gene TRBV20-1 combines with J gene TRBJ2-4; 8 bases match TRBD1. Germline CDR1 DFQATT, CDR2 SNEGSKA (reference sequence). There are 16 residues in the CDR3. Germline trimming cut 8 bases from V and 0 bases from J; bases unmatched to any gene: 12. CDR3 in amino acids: CSSKEAGGGAKNIQYF. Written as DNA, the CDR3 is TGCAGTTCCAAAGAAGCAGGGGGCGGAGCCAAAAACATTCAGTACTTC.

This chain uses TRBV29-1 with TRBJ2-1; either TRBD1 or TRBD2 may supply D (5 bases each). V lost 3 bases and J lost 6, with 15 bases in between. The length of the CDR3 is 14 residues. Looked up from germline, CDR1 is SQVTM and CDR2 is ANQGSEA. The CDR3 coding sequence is TGCAGCGTTGACGGGACCTCTCAGGGCAATGAGCAGTTCTTC. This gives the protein CSVDGTSQGNEQFF.

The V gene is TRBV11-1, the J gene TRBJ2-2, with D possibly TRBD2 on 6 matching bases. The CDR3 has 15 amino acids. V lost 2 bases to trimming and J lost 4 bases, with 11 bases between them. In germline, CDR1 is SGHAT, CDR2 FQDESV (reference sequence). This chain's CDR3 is CASSLTSRVTGELFF. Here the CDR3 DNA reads TGTGCCAGCAGCTTAACTAGCAGGGTCACCGGGGAGCTGTTTTTT.

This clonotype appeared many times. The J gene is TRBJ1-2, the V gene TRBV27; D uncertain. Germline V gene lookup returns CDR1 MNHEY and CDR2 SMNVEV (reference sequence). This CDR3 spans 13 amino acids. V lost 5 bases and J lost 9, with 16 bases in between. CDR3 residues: CASSAVIGYRYTF. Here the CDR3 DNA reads TGTGCCAGCAGTGCAGTGATTGGGTATCGCTACACCTTC.

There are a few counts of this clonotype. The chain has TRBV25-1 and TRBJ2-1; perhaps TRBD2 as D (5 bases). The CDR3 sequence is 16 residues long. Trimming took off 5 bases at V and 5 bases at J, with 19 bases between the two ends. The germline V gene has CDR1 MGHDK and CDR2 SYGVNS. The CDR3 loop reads CASSPSRGFGNNEQFF. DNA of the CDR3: TGTGCCAGCAGTCCTAGCCGAGGGTTCGGAAACAATGAGCAGTTCTTC. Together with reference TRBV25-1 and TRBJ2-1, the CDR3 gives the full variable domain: EADIYQTPRYLVIGTGKKITLECSQTMGHDKMYWYQQDPGMELHLIHYSYGVNSTEKGDLSSESTVSRIRTEHFPLTLESARPSHTSQYLCASSPSRGFGNNEQFFGPGTRLTVL.

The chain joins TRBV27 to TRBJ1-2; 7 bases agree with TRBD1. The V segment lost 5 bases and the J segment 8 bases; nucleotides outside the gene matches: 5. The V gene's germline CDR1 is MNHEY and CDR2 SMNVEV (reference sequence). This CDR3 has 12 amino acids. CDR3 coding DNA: TGTGCCAGCAGTACCACAGGGGCCGGCTACACCTTC. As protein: CASSTTGAGYTF.

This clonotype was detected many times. Here the CDR3 DNA reads TGTGCCAGCAGCTTAGGACTAGCGGTCCAGAATGAGCAGTTCTTC. The encoded protein is CASSLGLAVQNEQFF. The V gene is TRBV11-2, the J gene TRBJ2-1; 9 positions agree with TRBD2. The V segment lost 1 base and the J segment 7 bases; nucleotides outside the gene matches: 5. The CDR3 extends over 15 amino acids. The germline CDR1 and CDR2 sequences are SGHAT and FQNNGV.

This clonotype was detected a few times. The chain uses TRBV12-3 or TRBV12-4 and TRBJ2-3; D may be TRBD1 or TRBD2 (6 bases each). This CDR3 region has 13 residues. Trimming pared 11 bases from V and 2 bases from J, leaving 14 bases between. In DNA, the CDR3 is TGTGCCGGCGGGGACACTTCCACAGATACGCAGTATTTT. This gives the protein CAGGDTSTDTQYF.

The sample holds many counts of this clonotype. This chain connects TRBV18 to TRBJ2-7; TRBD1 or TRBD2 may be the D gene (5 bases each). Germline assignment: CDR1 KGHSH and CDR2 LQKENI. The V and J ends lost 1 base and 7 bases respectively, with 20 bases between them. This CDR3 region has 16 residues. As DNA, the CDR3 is TGTGCCAGCTCACCACATCCCTCACCTGGGGGTCAAGAGCAGTACTTC. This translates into CASSPHPSPGGQEQYF.

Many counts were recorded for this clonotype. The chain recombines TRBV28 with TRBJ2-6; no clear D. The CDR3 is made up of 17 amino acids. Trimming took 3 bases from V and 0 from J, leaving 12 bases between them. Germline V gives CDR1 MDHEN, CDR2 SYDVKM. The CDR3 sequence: CASSFETAVSGANVLTF. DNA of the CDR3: TGTGCCAGCAGTTTCGAGACGGCCGTCTCTGGGGCCAACGTCCTGACTTTC.

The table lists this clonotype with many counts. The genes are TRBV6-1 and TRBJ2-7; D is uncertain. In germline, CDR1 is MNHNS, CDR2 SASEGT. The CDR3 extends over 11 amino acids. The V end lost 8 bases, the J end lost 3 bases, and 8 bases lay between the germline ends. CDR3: CASGRGYEQYF. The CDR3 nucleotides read TGTGCCAGCGGGCGCGGCTACGAGCAGTACTTC.

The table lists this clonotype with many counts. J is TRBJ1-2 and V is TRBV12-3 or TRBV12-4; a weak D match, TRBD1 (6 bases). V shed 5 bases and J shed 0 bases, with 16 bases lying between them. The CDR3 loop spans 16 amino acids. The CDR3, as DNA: TGTGCCAGCAGTCCCACCCAGGGGCGTACTAACTATGGCTACACCTTC. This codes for CASSPTQGRTNYGYTF.

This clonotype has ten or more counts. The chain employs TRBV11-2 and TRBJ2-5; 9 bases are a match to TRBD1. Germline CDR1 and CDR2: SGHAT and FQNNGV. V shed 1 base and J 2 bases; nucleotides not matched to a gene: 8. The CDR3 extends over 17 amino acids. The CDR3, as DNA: TGTGCCAGCAGCTTAGTGGTCTGGGGGACAGGGCAAGAGACCCAGTACTTC. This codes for CASSLVVWGTGQETQYF.

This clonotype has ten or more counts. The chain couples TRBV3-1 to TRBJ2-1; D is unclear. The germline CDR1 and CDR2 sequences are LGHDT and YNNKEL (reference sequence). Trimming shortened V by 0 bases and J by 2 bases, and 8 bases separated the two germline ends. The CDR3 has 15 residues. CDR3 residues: CASSQDRITYNEQFF. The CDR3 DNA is TGTGCCAGCAGCCAAGACAGGATAACCTACAATGAGCAGTTCTTC.

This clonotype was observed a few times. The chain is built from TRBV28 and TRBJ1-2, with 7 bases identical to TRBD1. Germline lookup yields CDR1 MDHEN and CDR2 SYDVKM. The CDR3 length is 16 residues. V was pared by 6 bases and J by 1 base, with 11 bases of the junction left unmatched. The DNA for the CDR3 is TGTGCCAGCAGCGACTCTCAGGGGGGGGGTAACTATGGCTACACCTTC. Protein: CASSDSQGGGNYGYTF.

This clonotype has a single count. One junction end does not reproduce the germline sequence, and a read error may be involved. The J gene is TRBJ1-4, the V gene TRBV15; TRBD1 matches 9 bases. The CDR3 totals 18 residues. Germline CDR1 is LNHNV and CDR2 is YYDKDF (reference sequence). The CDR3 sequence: CATSRDQIQGATNKKLFF. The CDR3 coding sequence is TGTGCCACCAGCAGAGATCAAATACAGGGGGCGACTAATAAAAAACTGTTTTTT.

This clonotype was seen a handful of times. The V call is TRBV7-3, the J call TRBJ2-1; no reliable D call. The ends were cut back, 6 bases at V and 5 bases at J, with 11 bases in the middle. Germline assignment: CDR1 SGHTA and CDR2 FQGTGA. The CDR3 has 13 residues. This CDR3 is CASSQVWDNEQFF. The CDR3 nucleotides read TGTGCCAGCAGTCAGGTATGGGACAATGAGCAGTTCTTC.

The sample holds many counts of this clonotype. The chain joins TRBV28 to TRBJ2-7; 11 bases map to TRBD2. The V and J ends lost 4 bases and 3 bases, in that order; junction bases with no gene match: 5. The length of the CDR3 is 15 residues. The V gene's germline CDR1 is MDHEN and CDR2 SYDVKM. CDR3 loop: CASSSWTSGYYEQYF. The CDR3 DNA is TGTGCCAGCAGTTCATGGACTAGCGGGTACTACGAGCAGTACTTC.

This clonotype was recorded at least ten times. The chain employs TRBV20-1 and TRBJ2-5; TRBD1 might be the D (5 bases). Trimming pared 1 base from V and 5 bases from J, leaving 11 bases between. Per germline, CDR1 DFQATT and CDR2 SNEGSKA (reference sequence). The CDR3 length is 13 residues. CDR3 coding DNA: TGCAGTGCTAGAGCCCGACCAGGGGAGACCCAGTACTTC. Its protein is CSARARPGETQYF.

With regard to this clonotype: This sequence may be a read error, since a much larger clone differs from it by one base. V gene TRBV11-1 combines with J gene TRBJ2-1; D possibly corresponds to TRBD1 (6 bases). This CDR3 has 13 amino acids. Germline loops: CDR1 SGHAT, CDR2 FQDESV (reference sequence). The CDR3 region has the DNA TGCGCCAGCAGCCAGGGGCTGAGATACGAGCAGTTCTTC. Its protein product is CASSQGLRYEQFF.

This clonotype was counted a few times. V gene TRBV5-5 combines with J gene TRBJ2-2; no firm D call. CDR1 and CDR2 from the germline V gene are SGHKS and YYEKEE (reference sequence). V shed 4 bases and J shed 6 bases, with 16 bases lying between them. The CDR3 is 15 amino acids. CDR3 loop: CASSRLGVGSGELFF. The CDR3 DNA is TGTGCCAGCAGCCGATTAGGTGTGGGCTCCGGGGAGCTGTTTTTT.

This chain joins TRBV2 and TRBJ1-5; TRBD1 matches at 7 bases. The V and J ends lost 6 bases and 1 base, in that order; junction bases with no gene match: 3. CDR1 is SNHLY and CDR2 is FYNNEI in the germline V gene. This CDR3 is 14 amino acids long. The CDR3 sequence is CASRPGQSNQPQHF. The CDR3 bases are TGTGCCAGCAGGCCGGGACAGAGCAATCAGCCCCAGCATTTT.

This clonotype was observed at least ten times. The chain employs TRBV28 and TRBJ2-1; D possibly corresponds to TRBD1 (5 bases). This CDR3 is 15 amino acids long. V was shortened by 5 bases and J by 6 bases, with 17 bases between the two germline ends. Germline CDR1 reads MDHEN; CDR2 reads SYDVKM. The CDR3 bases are TGTGCCAGCAGTCTCTCTGGGGCCGTGGGCAATGAGCAGTTCTTC. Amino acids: CASSLSGAVGNEQFF. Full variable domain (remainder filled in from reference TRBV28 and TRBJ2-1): DVKVTQSSRYLVKRTGEKVFLECVQDMDHENMFWYRQDPGLGLRLIYFSYDVKMKEKGDIPEGYSVSREKKERFSLILESASTNQTSMYLCASSLSGAVGNEQFFGPGTRLTVL.

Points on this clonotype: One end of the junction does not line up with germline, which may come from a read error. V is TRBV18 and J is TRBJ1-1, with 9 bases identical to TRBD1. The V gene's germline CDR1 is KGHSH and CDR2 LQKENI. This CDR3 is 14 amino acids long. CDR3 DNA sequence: TGTGCCAGCACACCCGACAGGGGGGGTACTGAAGCTTTCTTT. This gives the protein CASTPDRGGTEAFF.